This TCR beta chain comes out of a study of CD8 T cells in Susac syndrome. V lost 5 bases, J lost 4 bases, and 11 bases lay in between. The CDR3 has 13 amino acids. In germline, CDR1 is SGHDT, CDR2 YYEEEE. Sequencing of TCR beta, carried out with a high-throughput approach, was applied to CD8+ and CD4+ T cells from the blood. The authors reverse transcribed roughly 0.5 to 1 ug RNA with random hexamers. TCRdb re-analysed the immunoSEQ multiplex PCR reads in MiXCR, keeping a single row per CDR3 protein. The sample has about 300,000 distinct CDR3 sequences, 70% to 90% seen once. This chain uses TRBV5-6 with TRBJ2-3, with unresolved D. This receptor was obtained from a human donor with multiple sclerosis. The material sequenced was CD8+ T cells from PBMCs. This chain's CDR3 is CASSSTAADTQYF. CDR3 sequence (DNA): TGTGCCAGCAGTTCGACCGCAGCAGATACGCAGTATTTT.